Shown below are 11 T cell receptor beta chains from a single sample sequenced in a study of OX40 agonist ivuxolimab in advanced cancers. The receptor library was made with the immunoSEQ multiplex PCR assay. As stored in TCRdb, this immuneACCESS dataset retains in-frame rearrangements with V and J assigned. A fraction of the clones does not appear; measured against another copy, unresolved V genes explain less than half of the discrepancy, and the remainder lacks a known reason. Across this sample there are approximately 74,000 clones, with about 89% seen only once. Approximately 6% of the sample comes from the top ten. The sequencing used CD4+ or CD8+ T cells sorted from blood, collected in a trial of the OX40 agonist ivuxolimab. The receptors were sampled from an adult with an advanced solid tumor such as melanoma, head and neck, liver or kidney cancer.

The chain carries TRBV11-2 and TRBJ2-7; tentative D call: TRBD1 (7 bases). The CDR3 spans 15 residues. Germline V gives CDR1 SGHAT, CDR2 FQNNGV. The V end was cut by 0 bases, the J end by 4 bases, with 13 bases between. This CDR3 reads CASSLETRGTYEQYF. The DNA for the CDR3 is TGTGCCAGCAGCTTAGAAACCAGGGGGACTTACGAGCAGTACTTC.

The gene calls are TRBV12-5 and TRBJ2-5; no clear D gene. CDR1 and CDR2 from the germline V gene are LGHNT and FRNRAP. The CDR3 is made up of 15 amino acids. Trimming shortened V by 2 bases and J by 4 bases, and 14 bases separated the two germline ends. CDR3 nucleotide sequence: TGTGCTAGTGGTTTGATCCAGGCCAATCTAGAGACCCAGTACTTC. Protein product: CASGLIQANLETQYF.

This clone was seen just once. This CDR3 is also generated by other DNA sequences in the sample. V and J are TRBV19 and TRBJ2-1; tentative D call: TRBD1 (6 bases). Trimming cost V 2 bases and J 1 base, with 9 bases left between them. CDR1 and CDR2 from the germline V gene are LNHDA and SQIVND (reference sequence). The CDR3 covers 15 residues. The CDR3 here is CASSILGGSYNEQFF. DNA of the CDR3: TGTGCCAGTAGTATACTAGGGGGTTCCTACAATGAGCAGTTCTTC.

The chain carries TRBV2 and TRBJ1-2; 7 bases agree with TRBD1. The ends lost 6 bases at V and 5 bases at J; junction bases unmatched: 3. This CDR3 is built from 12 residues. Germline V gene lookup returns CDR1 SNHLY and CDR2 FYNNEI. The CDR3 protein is CASSQGGYGYTF. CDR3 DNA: TGTGCCAGCAGCCAGGGGGGGTATGGCTACACCTTC. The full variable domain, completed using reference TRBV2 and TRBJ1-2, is EPEVTQTPSHQVTQMGQEVILRCVPISNHLYFYWYRQILGQKVEFLVSFYNNEISEKSEIFDDQFSVERPDGSNFTLKIRSTKLEDSAMYFCASSQGGYGYTFGSGTRLTVV.

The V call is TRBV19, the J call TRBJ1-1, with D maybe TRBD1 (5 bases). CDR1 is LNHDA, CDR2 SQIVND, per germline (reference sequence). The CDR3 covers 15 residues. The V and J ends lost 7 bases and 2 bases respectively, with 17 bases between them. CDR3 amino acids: CASIMSTRANTEAFF. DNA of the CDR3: TGTGCCAGTATTATGTCTACCAGGGCTAACACTGAAGCTTTCTTT.

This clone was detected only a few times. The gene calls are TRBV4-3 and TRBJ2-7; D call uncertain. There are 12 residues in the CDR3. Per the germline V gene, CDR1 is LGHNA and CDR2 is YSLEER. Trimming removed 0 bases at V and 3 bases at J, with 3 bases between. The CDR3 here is CASSQDSYEQYF. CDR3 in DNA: TGCGCCAGCAGCCAAGACAGCTACGAGCAGTACTTC.

This chain's CDR3 is CASRSAGQGEQYF. The CDR3 DNA reads as TGTGCCAGCAGATCAGCGGGACAGGGCGAGCAGTACTTC. The chain has TRBV27 and TRBJ2-7; 9 positions match TRBD1. The CDR3 extends over 13 amino acids. Losses at the gene ends were 6 bases for V and 6 bases for J; bases not matched to a gene: 6. CDR1 MNHEY and CDR2 SMNVEV come from the germline V gene (reference sequence).

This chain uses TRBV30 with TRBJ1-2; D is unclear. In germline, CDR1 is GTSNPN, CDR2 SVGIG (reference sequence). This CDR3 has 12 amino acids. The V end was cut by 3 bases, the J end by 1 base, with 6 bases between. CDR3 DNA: TGTGCCTGGAGAGGAGTTAACTATGGCTACACCTTC. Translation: CAWRGVNYGYTF. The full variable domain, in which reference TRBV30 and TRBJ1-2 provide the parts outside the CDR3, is SQTIHQWPATLVQPVGSPLSLECTVEGTSNPNLYWYRQAAGRGLQLLFYSVGIGQISSEVPQNLSASRPQDRQFILSSKKLLLSDSGFYLCAWRGVNYGYTFGSGTRLTVV.

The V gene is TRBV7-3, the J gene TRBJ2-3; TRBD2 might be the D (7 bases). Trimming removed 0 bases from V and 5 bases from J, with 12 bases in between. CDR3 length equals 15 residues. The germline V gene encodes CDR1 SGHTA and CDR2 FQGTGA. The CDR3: CASSLTGGPGDTQYF. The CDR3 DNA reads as TGTGCCAGCAGCTTAACGGGGGGGCCGGGAGATACGCAGTATTTT.

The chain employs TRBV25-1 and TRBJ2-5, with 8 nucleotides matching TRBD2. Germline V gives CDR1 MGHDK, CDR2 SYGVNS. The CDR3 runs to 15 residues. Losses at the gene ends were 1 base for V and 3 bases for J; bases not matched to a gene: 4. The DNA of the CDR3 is TGTGCCAGCAGTGAATTCCCGGGACTAGAAGAGACCCAGTACTTC. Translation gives CASSEFPGLEETQYF.

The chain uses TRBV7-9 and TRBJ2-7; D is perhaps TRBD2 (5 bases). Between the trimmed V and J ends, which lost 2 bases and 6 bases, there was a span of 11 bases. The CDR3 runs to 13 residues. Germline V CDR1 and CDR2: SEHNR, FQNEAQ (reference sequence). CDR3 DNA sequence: TGTGCCAGCAGCTTACTCCTCGGGGTCGAGCAGTACTTC. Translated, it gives CASSLLLGVEQYF.